This T cell receptor (beta chain) was identified during a study of cytomegalovirus exposure and HLA in healthy donors. On the study more broadly: The use of the same platform for the roughly 110 validation repertoires and the approximately 730 first-cohort repertoires was reported by a later analysis. Whole-study findings and limits: The study designated 150 to 200 TCR beta chains cytomegalovirus-associated. Specific recognition of CMV antigens was confirmed in vitro for a few chains (all CMV-associated).

Measured with immunoSEQ multiplex PCR; TCRdb has only the in-frame clones, and not every one. The table has 65,000 to 90,000 clones, over 85% seen once. Donors came from a validation cohort of 90 to 150 subjects, distinct from the first 666-subject cohort. As to this clone: Its antigen is currently unknown.

This TCR derives from a woman aged 18-29 years in good health and CMV-seropositive. Sequenced input: PBMCs.

The CDR3 sequence is CASSFRGGRAFF. The CDR3 bases are TGTGCCAGCAGTTTTCGGGGAGGGAGGGCTTTCTTT. This chain uses TRBV28 with TRBJ1-1; D is ambiguous. V lost 3 bases to trimming and J lost 11 bases, with 13 bases between them. Germline CDR1 and CDR2: MDHEN and SYDVKM. The length of the CDR3 is 12 residues.